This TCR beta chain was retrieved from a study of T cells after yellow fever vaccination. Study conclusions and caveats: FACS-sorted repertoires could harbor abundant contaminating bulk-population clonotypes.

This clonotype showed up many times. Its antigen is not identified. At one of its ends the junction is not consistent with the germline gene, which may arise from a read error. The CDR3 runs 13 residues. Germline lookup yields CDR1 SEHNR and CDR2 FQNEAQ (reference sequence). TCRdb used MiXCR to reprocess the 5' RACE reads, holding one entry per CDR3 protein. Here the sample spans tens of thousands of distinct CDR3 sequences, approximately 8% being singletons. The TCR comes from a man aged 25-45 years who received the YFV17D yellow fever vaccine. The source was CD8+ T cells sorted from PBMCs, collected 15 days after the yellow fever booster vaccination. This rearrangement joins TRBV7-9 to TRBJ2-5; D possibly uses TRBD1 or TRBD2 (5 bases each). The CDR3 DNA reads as TGTGCCAGCAGCCCGACAGTGGGAGAGACTCAGTACTTC. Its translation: CASSPTVGETQYF.